These 15 T cell receptor beta chains originate from one sample sequenced in a study of regulatory T cells in long-lasting Graves disease. Arm-PCR of CDR3 regions and iRepertoire HTBI primers were the basis on which TCR beta libraries were built. From the multiplex PCR reads, TCRdb called clonotypes with MiXCR, one entry per CDR3 protein. The sample records 450,000 to 700,000 distinct CDR3 sequences, about 13% being singletons. Time point given: newly diagnosed GD, antithyroid drugs for less than 3 months. PBMC RNA was the source of the TCR library. Another study also made use of these data, one on T cells in Graves' hyperthyroidism and ophthalmopathy.

The source was peripheral blood mononuclear cells (PBMCs), collected at new diagnosis, from a patient treated with antithyroid drugs. These receptors originate from a man aged 25-45 years with Graves disease.

This clonotype was seen ten or more times. The rearrangement uses TRBV14 and TRBJ1-4; TRBD1 is a possible D gene (5 bases). This CDR3 is 14 amino acids long. CDR1 and CDR2 (germline): SGHDN, FVKESK. The germline V and J ends were trimmed by 4 bases and 5 bases, with 11 bases remaining between them. The CDR3, as DNA: TGTGCCAGCAGCCTTGGGACCCAAAATGAAAAACTGTTTTTT. This codes for CASSLGTQNEKLFF.

This clonotype was counted many times. The V gene is TRBV7-9, the J gene TRBJ2-1, with D possibly being TRBD1 (5 bases). Looked up from germline, CDR1 is SEHNR and CDR2 is FQNEAQ (reference sequence). Trimming cost V 5 bases and J 10 bases, with 12 bases left between them. The CDR3 length is 12 residues. The CDR3 DNA sequence: TGTGCCAGCAGCCTTGTCAGACAGGAGCAGTTCTTC. Translation: CASSLVRQEQFF.

This clonotype showed up just a few times. V usage is TRBV24-1 and J usage is TRBJ2-1, with 8 bases aligning to TRBD1. This CDR3 region has 13 residues. V lost 9 bases, J lost 9 bases, and 9 bases stayed unmatched. The germline V gene encodes CDR1 KGHDR and CDR2 SFDVKD. For the CDR3, the DNA is TGTGCCACCGGGACAGGACCGGAGGGTGAGCAGTTCTTC. Protein product: CATGTGPEGEQFF.

At least ten counts were recorded for this clonotype. V gene TRBV30 combines with J gene TRBJ1-2, with 7 bases that match TRBD1. Germline V gene data show CDR1 as GTSNPN and CDR2 as SVGIG (reference sequence). Unmatched junction bases numbered 5, after V lost 0 bases and J lost 4 bases. The CDR3 totals 14 residues. Written as DNA, the CDR3 is TGTGCCTGGAGTGTAGGGTCAGGGGGCTATGGCTACACCTTC. Its protein product is CAWSVGSGGYGYTF.

This clonotype was seen repeatedly, ten times or more. The V call is TRBV4-1, the J call TRBJ1-2; no reliable D call. CDR3 length: 15 amino acids. Trimming shortened V by 1 base and J by 4 bases, and 13 bases separated the two germline ends. Germline V lookup: CDR1 MGHRA, CDR2 YSYEKL. The CDR3: CASSQGYQAVYGYTF. CDR3 bases: TGCGCCAGCAGCCAAGGATATCAGGCGGTCTATGGCTACACCTTC.

This clonotype turned up a few times. The chain carries TRBV6-1 and TRBJ2-2; a weak D match, TRBD2 (6 bases). From germline, CDR1 is MNHNS and CDR2 SASEGT. Between the trimmed V and J ends, which lost 5 bases and 3 bases, there was a span of 10 bases. The CDR3 is made up of 14 amino acids. The CDR3 nucleotides are TGTGCCAGCAGTCCGCGGGGATACACCGGGGAGCTGTTTTTT. Encoded protein: CASSPRGYTGELFF.

This clonotype was observed a few times. This chain joins TRBV19 and TRBJ2-6; 9 bases match TRBD2. The germline V gene has CDR1 LNHDA and CDR2 SQIVND (reference sequence). The V gene end was trimmed by 4 bases and the J gene end by 0 bases; junction bases not matched to a gene: 4. This CDR3 has 17 residues. As DNA, the CDR3 is TGTGCCAGTAGTAGACTAGCGGCCAGCTCTGGGGCCAACGTCCTGACTTTC. Translated, it gives CASSRLAASSGANVLTF. Drawing the rest from reference TRBV19 and TRBJ2-6, the complete variable domain is DGGITQSPKYLFRKEGQNVTLSCEQNLNHDAMYWYRQDPGQGLRLIYYSQIVNDFQKGDIAEGYSVSREKKESFPLTVTSAQKNPTAFYLCASSRLAASSGANVLTFGAGSRLTVL.

This clonotype was detected only a few times. The V gene is TRBV10-3, the J gene TRBJ1-2; D is possibly TRBD1 (5 bases). CDR3 length equals 14 residues. Trimming took off 11 bases at V and 0 bases at J, with 16 bases between the two ends. Per the germline V gene, CDR1 is ENHRY and CDR2 is SYGVKD. The CDR3 DNA reads as TGTGCCGTGGGAGGGGATAATACTAACTATGGCTACACCTTC. Translated: CAVGGDNTNYGYTF.

In this sample, this clonotype turned up many times. The chain carries TRBV12-3 or TRBV12-4 and TRBJ1-5; TRBD1 matches 8 bases. The CDR3 consists of 15 residues. V gave up 3 bases and J gave up 4 bases; unmatched junction bases: 5. The CDR3 DNA is TGTGCCAGCAGTTTCCGGACAGGGCCTAATCAGCCCCAGCATTTT. Amino acids: CASSFRTGPNQPQHF.

This clonotype came up many times. The chain is built from TRBV12-3 or TRBV12-4 and TRBJ2-3, with 9 bases identical to TRBD2. This CDR3 is built from 14 residues. With V trimmed by 5 bases and J by 5 bases, 5 bases remained unmatched. This CDR3 reads CASSRLAVRDTQYF. As DNA, the CDR3 is TGTGCCAGCAGTCGACTAGCGGTTCGAGATACGCAGTATTTT.

Ten or more counts support this clonotype. The J gene is TRBJ1-1, the V gene TRBV15, with 8 bases identical to TRBD1. V trimming: 2 bases; J trimming: 3 bases; junction bases outside the gene matches: 2. The CDR3 runs 14 residues. CDR1 and CDR2 from the germline V gene are LNHNV and YYDKDF (reference sequence). The CDR3 bases are TGTGCCACCAGCAGACCAGGGGGCGACACTGAAGCTTTCTTT. Its translation is CATSRPGGDTEAFF. Using reference TRBV15 and TRBJ1-1 for the parts outside the CDR3, the full variable domain is DAMVIQNPRYQVTQFGKPVTLSCSQTLNHNVMYWYQQKSSQAPKLLFHYYDKDFNNEADTPDNFQSRRPNTSFCFLDIRSPGLGDTAMYLCATSRPGGDTEAFFGQGTRLTVV.

This clonotype was counted ten times or more. The chain couples TRBV7-9 to TRBJ2-5, with a tentative D call TRBD2 (6 bases). V lost 1 base and J lost 7, with 13 bases in between. Per germline, CDR1 SEHNR and CDR2 FQNEAQ (reference sequence). The CDR3 sequence is 14 residues long. The CDR3 sequence: CASSLEAGRGTQYF. CDR3 nucleotide sequence: TGTGCCAGCAGCTTAGAGGCGGGGCGTGGGACCCAGTACTTC.

This clonotype showed up many times. The genes are TRBV2 and TRBJ2-5, with a tentative D call TRBD2 (6 bases). Deletions cut 11 bases from V and 0 bases from J, with 13 bases between. Germline V CDR1 and CDR2: SNHLY, FYNNEI. The CDR3 runs to 13 residues. This CDR3 is CAGGEWNQETQYF. The CDR3 region has the DNA TGTGCCGGCGGGGAGTGGAACCAAGAGACCCAGTACTTC.

In this sample, this clonotype turned up many times. The J gene is TRBJ1-1, the V gene TRBV12-3 or TRBV12-4; D may be TRBD1 (6 bases). Trimming pared 8 bases from V and 4 bases from J, leaving 11 bases between. The CDR3 has 12 amino acids. The CDR3 DNA reads as TGTGCCAGCGGCAGGGGTGGCACTGAAGCTTTCTTT. As protein: CASGRGGTEAFF.

This clonotype was detected a few times. The rearrangement joins TRBV14 to TRBJ2-1, with 13 bases identical to TRBD2. V lost 1 base, J lost 6 bases, and 15 bases stayed unmatched. This CDR3 has 20 amino acids. Per the germline V gene, CDR1 is SGHDN and CDR2 is FVKESK. The CDR3 sequence: CASSQATGLAGEWGSNEQFF. The CDR3 DNA follows: TGTGCCAGCAGCCAAGCCACAGGACTAGCGGGAGAATGGGGTAGCAATGAGCAGTTCTTC.